This TCR beta chain was documented in a study of T-cell memory formation after mild COVID-19. Study-level information: Clusters of TCRs were largely donor specific.

This clonotype has a handful of counts. Its antigen is unidentified. V lost 5 bases to trimming and J lost 0 bases, with 26 bases between them. The CDR3 covers 20 residues. Germline V gene lookup returns CDR1 SGHTA and CDR2 FQGTGA. Regarding the study as a whole: Among clones peaking at day 37 in the second wave, SARS-CoV-2 specificity remained unconfirmed. Detection of some responders pre-infection suggested pre-existing cross-reactive memory T cells participated. Largely, contracting CD4+ clones fell within CM and EM, and contracting CD8+ clones within EMRA.

A single record per CDR3 protein comes from TCRdb applying MiXCR to the 5' RACE reads. The table records 540,000 or so distinct CDR3 sequences, just over 20% of them present only once. This chain joins TRBV7-3 and TRBJ2-1; possible D gene TRBD1, 5 bases. Material for sequencing was PBMCs or a T cell subset sorted from them (not recorded which). The receptor comes from an adult woman who had mild COVID-19 (a few samples of this study predate the infection). Cell type and time point are not known. The CDR3 DNA sequence: TGTGCCAGCAGCCGCTTTCCGACAGTAGGTTCCGAGAGCTCCTACAATGAGCAGTTCTTC. Translating it yields CASSRFPTVGSESSYNEQFF.